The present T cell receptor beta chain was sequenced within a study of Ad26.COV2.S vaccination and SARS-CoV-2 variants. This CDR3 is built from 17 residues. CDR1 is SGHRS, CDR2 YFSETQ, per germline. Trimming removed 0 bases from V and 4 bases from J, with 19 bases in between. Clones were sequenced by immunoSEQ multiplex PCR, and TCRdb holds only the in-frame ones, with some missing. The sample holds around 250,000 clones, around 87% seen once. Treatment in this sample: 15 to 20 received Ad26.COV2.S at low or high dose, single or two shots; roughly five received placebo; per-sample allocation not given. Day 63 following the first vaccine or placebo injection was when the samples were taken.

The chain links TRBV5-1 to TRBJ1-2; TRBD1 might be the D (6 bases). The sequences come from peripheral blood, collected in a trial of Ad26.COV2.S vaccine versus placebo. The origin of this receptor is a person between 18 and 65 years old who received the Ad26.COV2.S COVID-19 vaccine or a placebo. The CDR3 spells CASSLGPDRLSGYGYTF. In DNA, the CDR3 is TGCGCCAGCAGCTTGGGGCCGGACAGATTATCTGGCTATGGCTACACCTTC.